The 5 T cell receptor beta chains below all came from one sample that was sequenced in a study of blood T cell repertoires in COVID-19. Some clones are missing from TCRdb's copy, which holds only in-frame ones; the method was immunoSEQ multiplex PCR. The sample contains a few hundred thousand clones, roughly nine tenths of which appear only once. Sequenced material: peripheral blood. The receptor set was obtained from a woman between 55 and 75 years old with COVID-19, enrolled during active disease.

This clone came up once. The genes are TRBV2 and TRBJ2-1; 10 positions match TRBD2. J gave up 4 bases and V 3 bases, and 3 bases lay outside the gene matches. Germline CDR1 and CDR2: SNHLY and FYNNEI. The CDR3 consists of 15 residues. The CDR3 loop is CASSELAGGYNEQFF. CDR3 bases: TGTGCCAGCAGTGAGTTAGCGGGGGGATACAATGAGCAGTTCTTC.

The V and J genes are TRBV28 and TRBJ1-4; perhaps TRBD1 as D (6 bases). Germline CDR1 and CDR2: MDHEN and SYDVKM. Between the trimmed V and J ends, which lost 8 bases and 8 bases, there was a span of 18 bases. The CDR3 length is 14 residues. CDR3 coding DNA: TGTGCCAGCTGCCCGGGGGGGGGCCACGAAAAACTGTTTTTT. Its translation: CASCPGGGHEKLFF.

This clone was seen a few times. The rearrangement links TRBV18 to TRBJ2-7; 8 bases align to TRBD1. The CDR3 has 17 amino acids. CDR1 is KGHSH and CDR2 is LQKENI in the germline V gene. V trimming: 0 bases; J trimming: 2 bases; junction bases outside the gene matches: 9. The chain's CDR3 is CASSPPQGAKGTYEQYF. CDR3 nucleotides: TGTGCCAGCTCACCACCGCAGGGGGCGAAGGGCACCTACGAGCAGTACTTC.

With regard to this clone: The same CDR3 is also encoded by other DNA sequences in this sample. This chain links TRBV5-1 with TRBJ1-2; D is perhaps TRBD1 (6 bases). The CDR3 is 14 residues long. Per germline, CDR1 SGHRS and CDR2 YFSETQ. Deletions cut 2 bases from V and 0 bases from J, with 8 bases between. DNA for the CDR3: TGCGCCAGCAGCTTTGAGGGGGCTAACTATGGCTACACCTTC. Residues: CASSFEGANYGYTF.

The chain employs TRBV10-3 and TRBJ1-2; D call uncertain. V was clipped by 4 bases and J by 4 bases, with 7 bases between them. The CDR3 has 12 residues. Germline CDR1 reads ENHRY; CDR2 reads SYGVKD. The CDR3 sequence: CAISAGSYGYTF. The CDR3 DNA follows: TGTGCCATCAGTGCCGGGTCCTATGGCTACACCTTC.